These 4 T cell receptor beta chains came from one sample sequenced in a study of T cells in Graves' hyperthyroidism and ophthalmopathy. Amplification yielded TCR beta CDR3 regions, with RNA transcripts as the source. TCR CDR3 regions were first amplified by RT-PCR with HTBI primers. MiXCR was run by TCRdb on the multiplex PCR reads, yielding one entry per CDR3 protein. The sample lists a few hundred thousand distinct CDR3 sequences; over 12% were seen once. The material sequenced was blood. Receptor source: a woman aged 50 to 65 with Graves' hyperthyroidism that later progressed to Graves' ophthalmopathy.

This clonotype has a count of ten or more. The CDR3 sequence is CSASGRLRTGSYEQYF. CDR3 in DNA: TGCAGTGCTAGCGGTAGGCTTCGGACAGGGTCCTACGAGCAGTACTTC. This rearrangement joins TRBV20-1 to TRBJ2-7, with TRBD1 identical over 8 bases. Germline values: CDR1 DFQATT, CDR2 SNEGSKA (reference sequence). The CDR3 spans 16 residues. Trimming removed 3 bases from V and 1 base from J; junction bases left unmatched: 11.

This clonotype was seen ten or more times. The rearrangement joins TRBV6-1 to TRBJ2-3; 12 bases map to TRBD2. V trimming: 6 bases; J trimming: 4 bases; junction bases outside the gene matches: 5. CDR1 is MNHNS, CDR2 SASEGT, per germline. CDR3 size: 15 residues. CDR3 sequence reads: CASRRASGRADTQYF. The CDR3 DNA follows: TGTGCCAGCAGAAGAGCTAGCGGGAGGGCAGATACGCAGTATTTT.

This clonotype appeared a few times. The chain carries TRBV7-9 and TRBJ1-3; D is possibly TRBD1 (6 bases). V was cut by 5 bases and J by 4 bases, with 18 bases left in between. The CDR3 is 16 amino acids. Germline CDR1 SEHNR, CDR2 FQNEAQ (reference sequence). The CDR3 DNA follows: TGTGCCAGCAGCCCTCAACACAGGGCATCCGGAAACACCATATATTTT. This gives the protein CASSPQHRASGNTIYF.

This clonotype was detected many times. This chain links TRBV6-1 with TRBJ1-3; D is undetermined. This CDR3 has 13 residues. The germline V gene encodes CDR1 MNHNS and CDR2 SASEGT. V was trimmed by 7 bases and J by 2 bases, leaving 9 bases between them. The CDR3 protein is CASIGTAGNTIYF. In DNA, the CDR3 is TGTGCCAGCATTGGTACAGCTGGAAACACCATATATTTT.